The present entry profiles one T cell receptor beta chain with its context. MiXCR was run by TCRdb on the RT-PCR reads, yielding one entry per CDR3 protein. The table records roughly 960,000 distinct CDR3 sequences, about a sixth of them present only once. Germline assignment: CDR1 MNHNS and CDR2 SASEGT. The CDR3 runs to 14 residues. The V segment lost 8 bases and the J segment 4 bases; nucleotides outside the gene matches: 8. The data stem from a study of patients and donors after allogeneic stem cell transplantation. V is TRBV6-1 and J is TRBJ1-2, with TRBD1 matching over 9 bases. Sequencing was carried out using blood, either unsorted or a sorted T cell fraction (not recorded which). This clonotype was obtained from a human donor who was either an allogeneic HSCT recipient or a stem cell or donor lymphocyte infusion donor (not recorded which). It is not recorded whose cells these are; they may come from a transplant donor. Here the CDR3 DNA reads TGTGCCAGCGTCCCGGGACAGGGTGGCTATGGCTACACCTTC. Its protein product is CASVPGQGGYGYTF.